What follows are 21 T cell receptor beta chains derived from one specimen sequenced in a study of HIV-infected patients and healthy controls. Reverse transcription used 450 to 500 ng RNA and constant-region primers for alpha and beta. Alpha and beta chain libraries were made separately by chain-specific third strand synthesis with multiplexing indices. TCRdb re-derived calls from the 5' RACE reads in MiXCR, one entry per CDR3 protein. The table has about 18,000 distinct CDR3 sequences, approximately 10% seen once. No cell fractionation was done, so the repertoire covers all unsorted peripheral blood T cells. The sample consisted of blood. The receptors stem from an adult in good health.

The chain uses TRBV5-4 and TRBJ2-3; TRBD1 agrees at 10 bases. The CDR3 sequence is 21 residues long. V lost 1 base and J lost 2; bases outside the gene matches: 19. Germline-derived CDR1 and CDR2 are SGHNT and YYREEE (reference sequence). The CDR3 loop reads CASSLTWTGGLFHYDTDTQYF. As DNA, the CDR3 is TGTGCCAGCAGCTTGACATGGACAGGGGGTTTATTTCACTACGACACAGATACGCAGTATTTT.

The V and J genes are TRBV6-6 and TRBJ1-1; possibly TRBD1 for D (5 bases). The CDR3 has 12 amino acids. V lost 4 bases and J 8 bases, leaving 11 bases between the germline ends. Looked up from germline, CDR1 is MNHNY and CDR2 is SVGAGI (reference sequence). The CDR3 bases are TGTGCCAGCAGTTGGGGGGTTCAAGAAGCTTTCTTT. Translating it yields CASSWGVQEAFF.

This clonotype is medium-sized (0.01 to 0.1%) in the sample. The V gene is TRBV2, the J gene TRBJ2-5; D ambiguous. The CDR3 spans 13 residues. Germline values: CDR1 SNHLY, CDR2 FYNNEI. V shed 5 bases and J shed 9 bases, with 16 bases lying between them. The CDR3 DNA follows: TGTGCCAGCAGTAAGGGAACACCCCCAGCCCAGTACTTC. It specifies CASSKGTPPAQYF.

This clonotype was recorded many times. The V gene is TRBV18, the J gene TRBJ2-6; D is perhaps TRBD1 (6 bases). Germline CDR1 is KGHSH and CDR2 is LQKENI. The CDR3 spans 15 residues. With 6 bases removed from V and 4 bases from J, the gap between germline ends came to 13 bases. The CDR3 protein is CASSPEGTGANVLTF. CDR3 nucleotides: TGTGCCAGCTCCCCCGAGGGGACAGGGGCCAACGTCCTGACTTTC.

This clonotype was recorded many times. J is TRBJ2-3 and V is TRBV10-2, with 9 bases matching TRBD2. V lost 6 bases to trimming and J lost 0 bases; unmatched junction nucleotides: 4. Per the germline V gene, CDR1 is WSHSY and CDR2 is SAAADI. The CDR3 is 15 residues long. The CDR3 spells CASSGLATSTDTQYF. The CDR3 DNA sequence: TGCGCCAGCAGCGGACTAGCGACTAGCACAGATACGCAGTATTTT.

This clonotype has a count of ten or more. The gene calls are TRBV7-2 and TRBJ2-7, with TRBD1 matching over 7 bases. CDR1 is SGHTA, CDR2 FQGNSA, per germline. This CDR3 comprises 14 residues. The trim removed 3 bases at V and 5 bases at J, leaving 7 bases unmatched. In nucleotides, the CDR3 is TGTGCCAGCAGCTTTGACAGGGTGTCCGACGAGCAGTACTTC. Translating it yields CASSFDRVSDEQYF.

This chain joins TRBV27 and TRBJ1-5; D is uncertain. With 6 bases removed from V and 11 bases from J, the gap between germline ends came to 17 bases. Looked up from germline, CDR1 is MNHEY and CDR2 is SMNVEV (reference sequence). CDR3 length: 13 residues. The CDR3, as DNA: TGTGCCAGCAGGGAGGGAGGGCTCCGCGCCCAGCATTTT. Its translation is CASREGGLRAQHF.

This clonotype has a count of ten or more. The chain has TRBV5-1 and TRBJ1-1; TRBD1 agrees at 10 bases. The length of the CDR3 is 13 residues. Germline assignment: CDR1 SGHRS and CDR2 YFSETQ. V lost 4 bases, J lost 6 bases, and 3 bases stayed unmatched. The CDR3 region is CASSLDRGPEAFF. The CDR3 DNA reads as TGCGCCAGCAGCCTCGACAGGGGGCCTGAAGCTTTCTTT.

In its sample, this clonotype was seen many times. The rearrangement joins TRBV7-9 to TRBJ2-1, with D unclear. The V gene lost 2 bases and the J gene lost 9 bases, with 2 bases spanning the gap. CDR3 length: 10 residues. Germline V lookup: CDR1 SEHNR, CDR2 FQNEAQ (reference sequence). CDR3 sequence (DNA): TGTGCCAGCAGCTTAAGTGAGCAGTTCTTC. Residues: CASSLSEQFF.

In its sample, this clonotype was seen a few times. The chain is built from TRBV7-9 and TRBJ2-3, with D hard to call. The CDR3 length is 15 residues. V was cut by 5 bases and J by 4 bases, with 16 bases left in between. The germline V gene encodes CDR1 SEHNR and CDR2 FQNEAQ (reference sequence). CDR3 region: CASSPLKGFADTQYF. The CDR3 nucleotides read TGTGCCAGCAGCCCCCTCAAAGGGTTCGCAGATACGCAGTATTTT.

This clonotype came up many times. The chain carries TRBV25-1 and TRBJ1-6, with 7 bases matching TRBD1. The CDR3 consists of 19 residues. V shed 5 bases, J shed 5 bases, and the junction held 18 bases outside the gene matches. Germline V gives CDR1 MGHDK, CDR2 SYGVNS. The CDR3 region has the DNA TGTGCCAGCAGTACAACAAGAATACAGGGGAAAGGCGATAATTCACCCCTCCACTTT. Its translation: CASSTTRIQGKGDNSPLHF.

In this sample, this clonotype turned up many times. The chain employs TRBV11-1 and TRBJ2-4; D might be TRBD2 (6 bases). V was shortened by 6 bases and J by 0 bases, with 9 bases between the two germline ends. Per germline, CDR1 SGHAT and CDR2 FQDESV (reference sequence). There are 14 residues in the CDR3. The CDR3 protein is CASSPGVAKNIQYF. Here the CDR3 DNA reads TGTGCCAGCAGTCCGGGGGTAGCCAAAAACATTCAGTACTTC. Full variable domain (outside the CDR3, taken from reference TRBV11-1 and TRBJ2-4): EAEVAQSPRYKITEKSQAVAFWCDPISGHATLYWYRQILGQGPELLVQFQDESVVDDSQLPKDRFSAERLKGVDSTLKIQPAELGDSAMYLCASSPGVAKNIQYFGAGTRLSVL.

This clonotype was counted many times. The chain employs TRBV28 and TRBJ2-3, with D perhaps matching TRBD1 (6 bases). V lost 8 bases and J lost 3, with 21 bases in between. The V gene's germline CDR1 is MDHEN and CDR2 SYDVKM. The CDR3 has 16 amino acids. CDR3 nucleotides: TGTGCCAGCCGGGGAAGGGGGAGAGGTAGGACAGATACGCAGTATTTT. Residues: CASRGRGRGRTDTQYF.

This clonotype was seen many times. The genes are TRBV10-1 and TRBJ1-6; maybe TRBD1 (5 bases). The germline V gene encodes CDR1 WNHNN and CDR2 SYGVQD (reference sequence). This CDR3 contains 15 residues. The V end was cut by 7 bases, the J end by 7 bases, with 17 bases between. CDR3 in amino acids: CASKESGTKNSPLHF. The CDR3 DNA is TGCGCCAGCAAGGAATCCGGGACGAAAAATTCACCCCTCCACTTT.

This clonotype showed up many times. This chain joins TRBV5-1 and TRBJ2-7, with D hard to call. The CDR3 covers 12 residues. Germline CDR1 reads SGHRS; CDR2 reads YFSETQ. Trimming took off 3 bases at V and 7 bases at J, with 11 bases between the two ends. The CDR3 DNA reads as TGCGCCAGCAGCTCCTCCCTAAAAGAGCAGTACTTC. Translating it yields CASSSSLKEQYF. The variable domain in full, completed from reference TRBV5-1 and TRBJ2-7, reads KAGVTQTPRYLIKTRGQQVTLSCSPISGHRSVSWYQQTPGQGLQFLFEYFSETQRNKGNFPGRFSGRQFSNSRSEMNVSTLELGDSALYLCASSSSLKEQYFGPGTRLTVT.

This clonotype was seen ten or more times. CDR3 bases: TGTGCCGGTTCAGGGATTGGGGCCAACGTCCTGACTTTC. This sequence encodes CAGSGIGANVLTF. This chain uses TRBV2 with TRBJ2-6; D is perhaps TRBD1 (5 bases). The CDR3 extends over 13 amino acids. The germline V gene has CDR1 SNHLY and CDR2 FYNNEI. Trimming removed 11 bases from V and 3 bases from J, with 11 bases in between.

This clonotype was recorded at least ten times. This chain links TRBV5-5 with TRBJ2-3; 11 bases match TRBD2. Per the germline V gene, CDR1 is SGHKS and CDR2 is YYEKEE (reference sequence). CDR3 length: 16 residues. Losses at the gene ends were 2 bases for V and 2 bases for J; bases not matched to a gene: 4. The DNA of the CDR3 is TGTGCCAGCAGCTTTAGACTAGCGGGATTCACAGATACGCAGTATTTT. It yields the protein CASSFRLAGFTDTQYF.

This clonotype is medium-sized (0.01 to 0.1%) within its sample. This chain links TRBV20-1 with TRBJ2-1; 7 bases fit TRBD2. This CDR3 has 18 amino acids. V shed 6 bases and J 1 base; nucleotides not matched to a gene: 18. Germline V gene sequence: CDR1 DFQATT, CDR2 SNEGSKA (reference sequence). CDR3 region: CSAPVRAGRGPSYNEQFF. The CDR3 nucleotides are TGCAGTGCCCCGGTTCGAGCGGGACGTGGCCCTTCCTACAATGAGCAGTTCTTC.

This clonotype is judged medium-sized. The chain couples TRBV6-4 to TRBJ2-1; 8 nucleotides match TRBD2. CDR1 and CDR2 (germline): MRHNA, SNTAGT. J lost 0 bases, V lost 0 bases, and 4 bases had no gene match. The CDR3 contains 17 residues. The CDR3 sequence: CASSDSREGGSYNEQFF. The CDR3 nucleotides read TGTGCCAGCAGTGACTCCCGGGAGGGGGGCTCCTACAATGAGCAGTTCTTC.

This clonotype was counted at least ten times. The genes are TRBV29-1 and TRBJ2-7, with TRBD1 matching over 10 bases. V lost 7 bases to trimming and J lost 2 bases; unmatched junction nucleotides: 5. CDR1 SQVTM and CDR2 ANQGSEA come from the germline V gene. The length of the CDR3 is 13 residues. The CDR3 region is CSAEGQGTYEQYF. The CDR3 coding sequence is TGCAGCGCTGAGGGACAGGGGACCTACGAGCAGTACTTC.

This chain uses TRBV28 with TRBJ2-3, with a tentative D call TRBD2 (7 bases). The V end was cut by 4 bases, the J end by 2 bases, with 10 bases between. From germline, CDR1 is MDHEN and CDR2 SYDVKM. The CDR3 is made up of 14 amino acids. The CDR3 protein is CASSYGGPTDTQYF. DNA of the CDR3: TGTGCCAGCAGTTACGGGGGGCCCACAGATACGCAGTATTTT.